This T cell receptor beta chain was retrieved from a study of HIV-infected patients and healthy controls (dated by TCRdb to the mid-2010s). Background for the entire study: After three months of therapy, CD4 counts in most of the 16 patients increased to a modest but significant degree while remaining below normal ranges. CD8 counts did not change consistently during early therapy, while the CD4:CD8 ratio increased slightly. An undetectable viral load was attained by 11 of 16 patients by the second bleed and by all patients after a further year of therapy. Patients lacked overall T-cell lymphocytopenia, and total CDR3 counts per chain did not differ significantly from controls. The study tested whether deep TCR repertoire sequencing of HIV patients' small blood samples could capture immune perturbation and reconstitution. Study-wide findings and limitations: Processing included only sixteen HIV-infected individuals, and this was regarded by the authors as a major limit on how widely the findings apply. Compared with untreated HIV+ repertoires, healthy control repertoires had roughly threefold more distinct CDR3s and higher Shannon diversity. The observed differences in diversity could not be explained by the slight differences in age and sex profiles between the study cohorts. Most CMV-associated CDR3s became more frequent during therapy, although their change was not significant, whereas HIV-associated CDR3s showed a significant decrease in frequency. Compared with controls, HIV-infected patients showed significantly different mean usage of eight alpha and eight beta V genes. Treated samples reflected only two to four months of therapy, arguably too short to observe immune reconstitution given low adult thymic output. Significantly higher mean Gini indices were seen in HIV-infected repertoires than in controls, possibly reflecting oligoclonality. The apparent post-therapy recovery of the Gini index in HIV-infected patients was not reproduced in size-matched repertoire data. Donor HLA types were not determined in the study. By Jaccard index and by the count of highly shared sequences, healthy controls shared more CDR3s between individuals than HIV+ patients did. Differing numbers of distinct sequences in patients and controls hindered comparison, and size-matching assigned excessive weight to rare events in the HIV-infected data. In the samples, alpha-beta chain pairing was left undetermined. MAIT cell alpha-chain CDR3s were present at high frequency in healthy controls but severely depleted in HIV+ repertoires. Using whole blood restricted sequencing depth and prevented separating the dynamics of distinct T-cell subpopulations.

The study collected follow-up blood from HIV-infected patients roughly three months, about 14 weeks, after antiretroviral therapy began. Whole blood was used without fractionating the cells, so the repertoire represented all peripheral T cells without sorting. For RNA extraction, 2 to 2.5 ml of peripheral blood was collected into Tempus tubes. Treatment interruptions were among the grounds for excluding patients from enrollment, as were febrile or AIDS-related illness, tumors, hepatitis B or C coinfection, immunomodulatory therapy and recent vaccination. Residual genomic DNA was removed with the TURBO-DNase kit and globin mRNA was depleted with GLOBINclear. This clonotype was seen repeatedly, ten times or more. Its antigen is unknown. Per-base quality was not reported, and no clone a single base away is much larger than it. Including the terminal cysteine and phenylalanine, the CDR3 comprises 16 residues. Just CDR3 DNA is preserved here, 48 bases in frame from base 1. V has 5 bases trimmed and J has 3 bases trimmed; junction bases matching no gene number 5.

SuperScript III was used to reverse transcribe 500 ng RNA with primers targeting the alpha and beta constant regions. Alpha and beta chain libraries were generated separately via chain-specific third strand synthesis with multiplexing indices. In the protocol, all rearrangements within a chain were amplified with a single primer pair so that primer bias was avoided, and molecular barcodes were added to each cDNA molecule. T4 RNA Ligase 1 joined purified cDNA to a 5' RACE adapter that carried a random hexamer and the SP2 sequencing primer site. Second strand synthesis was primed from the SP2 site with Phusion polymerase, using slow temperature ramps to favor optimal annealing. The 12-nucleotide barcode on each molecule comprised two random hexamer sequences, both introduced before amplification and concatenated. An amplification PCR of roughly 25 cycles with P5s and P7 primers came after a short first PCR that had added P5 and P7 adapter elements plus a second index. The libraries went through 25 to 35 PCR cycles in total, were quantified on a Qubit, were sized on a Bioanalyzer, and were diluted to around 4.1 nM. Sequencing of the normalized libraries was done on an Illumina MiSeq using 2 x 250 paired-end kits. Into around 9.9 ul Tris-Cl, the reverse transcription reactions were eluted following cleanup on MinElute columns. Adapter ligations were incubated for 20 to 25 hours at 16 degrees C and subsequently purified with AMPure XP beads at a 1:1 ratio. The authors processed their data as follows. Demultiplexed FASTQ files were processed with a modified Decombinator that output V, J, insert and barcode information. Any sequence that shared a barcode yet differed from the dominant sequence was discarded as an error, and the number of original cDNA molecules was estimated by counting barcodes clustered at Levenshtein distance 3. The R packages ineq, vegan, igraph and RCytoscape were used for downstream analyses, together with IMGT nomenclature and CDR3 definitions. The authors computed V gene usage over distinct sequences and counted each TCR a single time to avoid skew from clonal expansion. Unique CDR3 amino acid sequences within a donor were connected in similarity networks whenever two sequences differed by a single Levenshtein edit. Published HIV-specific CDR3s (around 90 alpha, 700 or so beta) and CMV-specific CDR3s (roughly 12 alpha, some 250 beta) were compiled and searched for in the repertoires. Lower sequence numbers were not the cause of the decreased diversity in patients, as random subsampling to size-matched repertoires showed. TCRdb reworked the public reads: Q25 trimming with fastp, MiXCR clone assembly, productive beta chains retained. Rows merge per CDR3 protein into single entries with the most common DNA and genes. The V and J calls and clone size are TCRdb's, not the authors'. Recorded for this sample are approximately 9,300 distinct CDR3 sequences; roughly 5.6% of them occurred a single time. The top ten clonotypes cover approximately 30% of the sample.

This specimen was blood, taken during antiretroviral therapy. Here the chain combines TRBV12-3 or TRBV12-4 and TRBJ2-4; TRBD2 agrees with 12 junctional bases. This clonotype was obtained from an adult with HIV infection. The donor label of this sample is uncertain. CDR3 region: CASSARLAGVKNIQYF. The nucleotides are TGTGCCAGCAGTGCCCGACTAGCGGGGGTCAAAAACATTCAGTACTTC.